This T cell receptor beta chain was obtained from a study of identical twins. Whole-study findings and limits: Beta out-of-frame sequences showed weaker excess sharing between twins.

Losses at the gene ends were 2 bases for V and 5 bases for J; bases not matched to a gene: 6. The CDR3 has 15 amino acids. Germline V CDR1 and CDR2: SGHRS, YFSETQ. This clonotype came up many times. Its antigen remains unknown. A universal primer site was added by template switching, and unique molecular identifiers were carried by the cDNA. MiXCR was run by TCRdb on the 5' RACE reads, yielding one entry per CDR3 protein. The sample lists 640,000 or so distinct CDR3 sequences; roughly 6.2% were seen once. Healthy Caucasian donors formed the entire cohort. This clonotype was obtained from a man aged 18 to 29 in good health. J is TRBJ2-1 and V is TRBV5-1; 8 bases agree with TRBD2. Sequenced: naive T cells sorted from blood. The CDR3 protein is CASSFRLAKNNEQFF. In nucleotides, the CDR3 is TGCGCCAGCAGCTTCAGACTAGCGAAGAACAATGAGCAGTTCTTC.